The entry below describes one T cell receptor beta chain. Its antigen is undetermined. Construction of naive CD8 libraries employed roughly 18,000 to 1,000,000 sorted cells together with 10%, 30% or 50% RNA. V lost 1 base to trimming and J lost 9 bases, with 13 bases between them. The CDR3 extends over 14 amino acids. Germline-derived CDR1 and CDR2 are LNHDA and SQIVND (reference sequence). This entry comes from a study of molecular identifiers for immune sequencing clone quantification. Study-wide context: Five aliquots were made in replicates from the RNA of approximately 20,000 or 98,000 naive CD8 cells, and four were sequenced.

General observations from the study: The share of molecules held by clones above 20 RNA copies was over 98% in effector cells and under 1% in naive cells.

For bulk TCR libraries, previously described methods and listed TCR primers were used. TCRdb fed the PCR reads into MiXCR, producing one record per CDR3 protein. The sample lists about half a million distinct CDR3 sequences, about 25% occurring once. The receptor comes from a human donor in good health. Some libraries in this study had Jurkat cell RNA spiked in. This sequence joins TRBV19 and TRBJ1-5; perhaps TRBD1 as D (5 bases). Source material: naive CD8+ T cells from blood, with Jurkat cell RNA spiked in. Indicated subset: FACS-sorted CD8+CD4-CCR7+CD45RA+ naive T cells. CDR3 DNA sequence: TGTGCCAGTAGTATAGCAGGGATCCTTACGCCCCAGCATTTT. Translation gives CASSIAGILTPQHF.